These 12 T cell receptor beta chains came from one sample sequenced in a study of blood T cell repertoires in COVID-19. Some clones are missing from TCRdb's copy, which holds only in-frame ones; the method was immunoSEQ multiplex PCR. The profile covers 240,000 or so clones, with roughly 82% appearing a single time and over 2% taken by the ten largest. Input material: PBMCs or T cells enriched from blood (not recorded which). The receptors derive from a woman aged 50 to 60 who had recovered from COVID-19.

This sequence joins TRBV7-9 and TRBJ1-2; 9 bases agree with TRBD1. The germline V gene has CDR1 SEHNR and CDR2 FQNEAQ (reference sequence). The CDR3 has 15 amino acids. Trimming removed 5 bases from V and 0 bases from J; junction bases left unmatched: 4. The CDR3 here is CASSKWTGANYGYTF. In DNA, the CDR3 is TGTGCCAGCAGCAAATGGACAGGGGCTAACTATGGCTACACCTTC.

This chain links TRBV4-3 with TRBJ2-1, with 9 bases aligning to TRBD2. The CDR3 runs to 17 residues. With 10 bases clipped from V and 5 bases from J, the junction kept 18 bases outside the gene matches. Germline V gene lookup returns CDR1 LGHNA and CDR2 YSLEER. Here the CDR3 reads CANPGEGSGSIDNEQFF. CDR3 coding DNA: TGCGCCAACCCGGGAGAAGGTAGCGGGAGTATCGACAATGAGCAGTTCTTC.

The sample holds a few counts of this clone. The same CDR3 also results from other DNA sequences found in this sample. The chain links TRBV7-2 to TRBJ1-5; a possible D gene is TRBD1 (5 bases). This CDR3 is 15 amino acids long. Per the germline V gene, CDR1 is SGHTA and CDR2 is FQGNSA. V was shortened by 3 bases and J by 2 bases, with 11 bases between the two germline ends. CDR3 sequence reads: CASSLTGVGNQPQHF. The CDR3 region has the DNA TGTGCCAGCAGCTTGACGGGGGTAGGCAATCAGCCCCAGCATTTT.

The chain is built from TRBV10-3 and TRBJ1-2; D is undetermined. V lost 11 bases to trimming and J lost 4 bases, with 14 bases between them. Per the germline V gene, CDR1 is ENHRY and CDR2 is SYGVKD. The CDR3 runs 12 residues. This CDR3 reads CAVNLVGYGYTF. In DNA, the CDR3 is TGTGCCGTCAACCTAGTGGGCTATGGCTACACCTTC.

The J gene is TRBJ2-1, the V gene TRBV10-3; 10 bases match TRBD2. J gave up 6 bases and V 6 bases, and 5 bases lay outside the gene matches. The CDR3 spans 14 residues. Germline loops: CDR1 ENHRY, CDR2 SYGVKD. CDR3 coding DNA: TGTGCCATCAGCGCGGGACTAGCGAGCAATGAGCAGTTCTTC. This sequence encodes CAISAGLASNEQFF.

This clone was detected only a few times. This chain connects TRBV19 to TRBJ1-1, with 7 bases aligning to TRBD1. Germline lookup yields CDR1 LNHDA and CDR2 SQIVND (reference sequence). V gave up 5 bases and J gave up 8 bases; unmatched junction bases: 14. The CDR3 loop spans 15 amino acids. In DNA form, the CDR3 reads TGTGCCAGTAGTCCTCGGGACAGCGGTACGGTGGAAGCTTTCTTT. Its translation is CASSPRDSGTVEAFF.

This rearrangement joins TRBV7-2 to TRBJ1-6; TRBD1 matches at 7 bases. The germline V gene has CDR1 SGHTA and CDR2 FQGNSA. Germline trimming cut 4 bases from V and 9 bases from J; bases unmatched to any gene: 15. CDR3 size: 17 residues. CDR3 protein: CASSWPRQGWLSSPLHF. CDR3 nucleotides: TGTGCCAGCAGCTGGCCTCGACAGGGATGGTTGAGTTCACCCCTCCACTTT.

This chain connects TRBV4-1 to TRBJ1-2, with D uncertain. CDR3 length equals 15 residues. Per germline, CDR1 MGHRA and CDR2 YSYEKL. The ends were cut back, 0 bases at V and 7 bases at J, with 15 bases in the middle. The CDR3 spells CASSQDRLLAFGYTF. The CDR3 bases are TGCGCCAGCAGCCAAGATCGACTCCTAGCCTTTGGCTACACCTTC.

V is TRBV7-2 and J is TRBJ2-7; D may be TRBD1 (6 bases). Germline V lookup: CDR1 SGHTA, CDR2 FQGNSA. The CDR3 runs to 15 residues. V was shortened by 0 bases and J by 3 bases, with 12 bases between the two germline ends. The CDR3 bases are TGTGCCAGCAGCTTAGCGAGGGACAATCTCTACGAGCAGTACTTC. It codes for CASSLARDNLYEQYF.

This chain links TRBV3-1 (or the pseudogene TRBV3-2) with TRBJ1-2; D not resolved. This CDR3 is built from 23 residues. Trimming removed 4 bases at V and 8 bases at J, with 44 bases between. Looked up from germline, CDR1 is LGHDT and CDR2 is YNNKEL (reference sequence). The CDR3: CASSPQRTSQIRCSLPRRTGYTF. Written as DNA, the CDR3 is TGTGCCAGCAGCCCACAACGTACCTCCCAGATTCGATGCTCACTGCCCCGGAGGACCGGCTACACCTTC.

The chain combines TRBV5-1 with TRBJ2-2; 7 bases align to TRBD1. The junction had 7 bases not matched to a gene; V was cut back by 4 bases and J by 4 bases. Germline lookup yields CDR1 SGHRS and CDR2 YFSETQ. This CDR3 is built from 15 residues. The CDR3 sequence is CASSLQDRSTGELFF. The CDR3 bases are TGCGCCAGCAGCCTCCAGGACAGGAGCACCGGGGAGCTGTTTTTT.

The V call is TRBV7-9, the J call TRBJ2-1; 8 positions agree with TRBD1. CDR3 size: 15 residues. Germline CDR1 reads SEHNR; CDR2 reads FQNEAQ (reference sequence). Losses at the gene ends were 5 bases for V and 1 base for J; bases not matched to a gene: 4. Here the CDR3 DNA reads TGTGCCAGCAGCCCCGGACAGGGATCCTACAATGAGCAGTTCTTC. It codes for CASSPGQGSYNEQFF. The full variable domain, completed using reference TRBV7-9 and TRBJ2-1, is DTGVSQNPRHKITKRGQNVTFRCDPISEHNRLYWYRQTLGQGPEFLTYFQNEAQLEKSRLLSDRFSAERPKGSFSTLEIQRTEQGDSAMYLCASSPGQGSYNEQFFGPGTRLTVL.